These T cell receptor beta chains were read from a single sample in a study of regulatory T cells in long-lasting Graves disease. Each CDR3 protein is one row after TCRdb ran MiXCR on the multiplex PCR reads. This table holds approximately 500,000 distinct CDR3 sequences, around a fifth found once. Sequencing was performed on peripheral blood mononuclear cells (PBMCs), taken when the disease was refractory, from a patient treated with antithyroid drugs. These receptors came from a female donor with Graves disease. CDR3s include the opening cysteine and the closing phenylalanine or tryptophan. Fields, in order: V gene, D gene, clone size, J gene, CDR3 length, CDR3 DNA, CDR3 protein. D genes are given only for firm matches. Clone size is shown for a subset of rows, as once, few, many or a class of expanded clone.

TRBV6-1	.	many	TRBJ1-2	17	TGTGCCAGCAGTGTAAACGGGTGGGAGCAGGGAAGTTATGGCTACACCTTC	CASSVNGWEQGSYGYTF
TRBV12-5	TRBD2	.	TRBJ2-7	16	TGTGCTAGTGGTTTGGTACTAGGGACTAGCGGCTACGAGCAGTACTTC	CASGLVLGTSGYEQYF
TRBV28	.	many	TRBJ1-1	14	TGTGCCAGCAGTAACGCGGGCGTCAACACTGAAGCTTTCTTT	CASSNAGVNTEAFF
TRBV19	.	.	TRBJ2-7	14	TGTGCCAGTAGTCAGTTAGTAAGCTCCTACGAGCAGTACTTC	CASSQLVSSYEQYF
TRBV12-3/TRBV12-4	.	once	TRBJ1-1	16	TGTGCCAGCAGTTTAGATTTCTTAGGTATGAACACTGAAGCTTTCTTT	CASSLDFLGMNTEAFF
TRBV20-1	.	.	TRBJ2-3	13	TGCAGTGCCCAGAGGTCTGGCACAGATACGCAGTATTTT	CSAQRSGTDTQYF
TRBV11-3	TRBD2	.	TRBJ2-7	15	TGTGCCAGCAGCTTCGCAGGACTAGCGGGCTACGAGCAGTACTTC	CASSFAGLAGYEQYF
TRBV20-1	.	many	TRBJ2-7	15	TGCAGTGCTAGAGATGCCCAGCGGAACTCCTACGAGCAGTACTTC	CSARDAQRNSYEQYF
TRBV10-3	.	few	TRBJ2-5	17	TGTGCCATCAGTTCTCAACCTGGACTTAAGGGGGACGAGACCCAGTACTTC	CAISSQPGLKGDETQYF
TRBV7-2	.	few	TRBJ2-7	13	TGTGCCAGCAGCCTAGTTAGGCTAGCGGAGCAGTACTTC	CASSLVRLAEQYF
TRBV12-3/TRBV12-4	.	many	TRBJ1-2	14	TGTGCCAGCAGTGCTTCAGGGGCAAACTATGGCTACACCTTC	CASSASGANYGYTF
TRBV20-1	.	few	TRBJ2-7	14	TGCAGTGCTAGCTGGGGGCCAAGCTCCTACGAGCAGTACTTC	CSASWGPSSYEQYF
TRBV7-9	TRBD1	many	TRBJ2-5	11	TGTGCCAGCAGGTCCCGGGACAGCCTTCTCTTC	CASRSRDSLLF
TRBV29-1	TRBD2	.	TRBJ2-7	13	TGCAGCGTGACCCTAGCGGGAGGGTCCCAAAAGTACTTC	CSVTLAGGSQKYF
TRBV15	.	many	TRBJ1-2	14	TGTGCCACCAGCAGAGATAGGACAGACTATGGCTACACCTTC	CATSRDRTDYGYTF
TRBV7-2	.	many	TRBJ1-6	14	TGTGCCAGCAGCCACGGGGGGGTGTATTCACCCCTCCACTTT	CASSHGGVYSPLHF
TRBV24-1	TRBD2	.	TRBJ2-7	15	TGTGCCACCAGTGACACCTCTAGCGGAGCCTACGAGCAGTACTTC	CATSDTSSGAYEQYF
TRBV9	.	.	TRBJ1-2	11	TGTGCCAGCAGTCTACACGAGGGCTACACCTTC	CASSLHEGYTF
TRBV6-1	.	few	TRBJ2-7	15	TGTGCCAGCAGGGATACGGGACGGATCTCCTACGAGCAGTACTTC	CASRDTGRISYEQYF
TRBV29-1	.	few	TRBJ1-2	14	TGCAGCGTTGAAAGGGGCGGGTCTGGCTATGGCTACACCTTC	CSVERGGSGYGYTF
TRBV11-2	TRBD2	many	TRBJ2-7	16	TGTGCCAGCAGCCCGCCCGGGACTAGCCGCTCCTACGAGCAGTACTTC	CASSPPGTSRSYEQYF
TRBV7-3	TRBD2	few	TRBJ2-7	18	TGTGCCGAAAAAGGGGCTAGCGGGAGGGCCGTAGGATCCTACGAGCAGTACTTC	CAEKGASGRAVGSYEQYF
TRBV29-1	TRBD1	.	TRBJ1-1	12	TGCAGCGTTGGTACAGGGGAGGCTGAAGCTTTCTTT	CSVGTGEAEAFF
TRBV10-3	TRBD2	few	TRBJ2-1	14	TGTGCCACCATTAGCGGGAGTCCATACAATGAGCAGTTCTTC	CATISGSPYNEQFF
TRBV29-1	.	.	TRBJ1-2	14	TGCAGCGTTGGACCTAGACAGGCGCAGTTCCGCTACACCTTC	CSVGPRQAQFRYTF
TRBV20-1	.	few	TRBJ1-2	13	TGCAGTGCTAGTGCTGGGGGCCTCTATGGCTACACCTTC	CSASAGGLYGYTF
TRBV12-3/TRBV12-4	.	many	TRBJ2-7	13	TGTGCCAGCAGCCTGAACGGTGGGGGCGAGCAGTACTTC	CASSLNGGGEQYF
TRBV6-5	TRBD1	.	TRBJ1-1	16	TGTGCCAGCAGTTACTGGGCAGGGGGCGGGAACACTGAAGCTTTCTTT	CASSYWAGGGNTEAFF
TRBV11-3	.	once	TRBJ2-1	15	TGTGCCAGCACCTTAGGAGACAGTAGTTTCAATGAGCAGTTCTTC	CASTLGDSSFNEQFF
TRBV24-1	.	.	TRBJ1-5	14	TGTGCCATCAGTGATTATCACAGCAATCAGCCCCAGCATTTT	CAISDYHSNQPQHF
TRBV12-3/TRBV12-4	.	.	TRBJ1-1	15	TGTGCCAGCAGTTGGGGCCGGCGAGTGAACACTGAAGCTTTCTTT	CASSWGRRVNTEAFF
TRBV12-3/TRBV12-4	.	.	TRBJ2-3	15	TGTGCCAGCAGTCCTCTTAGGGGGGGACCAGATACGCAGTATTTT	CASSPLRGGPDTQYF
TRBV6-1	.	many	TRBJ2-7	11	TGTGCCACAAGGGACGGCTACGAGCAGTACTTC	CATRDGYEQYF
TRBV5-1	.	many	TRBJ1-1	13	TGTGCCAGCAGTTTCAGGGTGAACACTGAAGCTTTCTTT	CASSFRVNTEAFF
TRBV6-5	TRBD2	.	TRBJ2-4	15	TGTGCCAGCAGTTACGTTCTAGCGGGAGAAAACATTCAGTACTTC	CASSYVLAGENIQYF
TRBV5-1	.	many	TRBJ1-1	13	TGTGCCAGCAGTTGGACCGCGAACACTGAAGCTTTCTTT	CASSWTANTEAFF
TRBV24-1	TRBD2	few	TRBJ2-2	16	TGTGCCACCAGTGATTCGGGAGGTGCCTTGAACGGGGAGCTGTTTTTT	CATSDSGGALNGELFF
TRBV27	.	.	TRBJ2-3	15	TGTGCCAGCAGTTTATGGGGGAGGTCGTCAGATACGCAGTATTTT	CASSLWGRSSDTQYF
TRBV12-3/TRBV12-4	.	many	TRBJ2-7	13	TGTGCCAGCAGAGTGACAGATTCCTACGAGCAGTACTTC	CASRVTDSYEQYF
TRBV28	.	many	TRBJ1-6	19	TGTGCCAGCAGATCTAGCCCCGCGGGTCCCAACTCCTATAATTCACCCCTCCACTTT	CASRSSPAGPNSYNSPLHF
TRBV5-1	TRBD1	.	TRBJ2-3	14	TGCGCCAGCAGCGGGGGACAGGTTCCAGATACGCAGTATTTT	CASSGGQVPDTQYF
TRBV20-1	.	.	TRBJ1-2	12	TGCAGTGCAAGTAGGGGGAGGGATGGCTACACCTTC	CSASRGRDGYTF
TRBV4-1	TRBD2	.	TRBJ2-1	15	TGCGCCAGCAGCCAAGGACTAGCGGGGAACAATGAGCAGTTCTTC	CASSQGLAGNNEQFF
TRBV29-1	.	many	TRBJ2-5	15	TGCAGCGTTGAAACCCCCGGGACATTACAAGAGACCCAGTACTTC	CSVETPGTLQETQYF
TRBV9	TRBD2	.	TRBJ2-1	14	TGTGCCAGCAGCGTTAGTAGCGGGAACAATGAGCAGTTCTTC	CASSVSSGNNEQFF
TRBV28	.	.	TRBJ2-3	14	TGTGCCAGCACCCTTCGAGGGGGCACAGATACGCAGTATTTT	CASTLRGGTDTQYF
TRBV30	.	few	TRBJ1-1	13	TGTGCCTGGAGTGTAGATTGGAGCGCTGAAGCTTTCTTT	CAWSVDWSAEAFF
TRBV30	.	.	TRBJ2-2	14	TGTGCCTGGAGAAAACTCGCGAACACCGGGGAGCTGTTTTTT	CAWRKLANTGELFF
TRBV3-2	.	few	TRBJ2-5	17	TGTGCCAGCAGCCAAGGCGTACTAGCGGAGCGACAAGAGACCCAGTACTTC	CASSQGVLAERQETQYF
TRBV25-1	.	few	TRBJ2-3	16	TGTGCCAGCAGTGAATATTGGACAGAGAGCACAGATACGCAGTATTTT	CASSEYWTESTDTQYF
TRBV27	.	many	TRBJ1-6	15	TGTGCCAGCAGTTGGTCAGGACGGATGGATTCACCCCTCCACTTT	CASSWSGRMDSPLHF